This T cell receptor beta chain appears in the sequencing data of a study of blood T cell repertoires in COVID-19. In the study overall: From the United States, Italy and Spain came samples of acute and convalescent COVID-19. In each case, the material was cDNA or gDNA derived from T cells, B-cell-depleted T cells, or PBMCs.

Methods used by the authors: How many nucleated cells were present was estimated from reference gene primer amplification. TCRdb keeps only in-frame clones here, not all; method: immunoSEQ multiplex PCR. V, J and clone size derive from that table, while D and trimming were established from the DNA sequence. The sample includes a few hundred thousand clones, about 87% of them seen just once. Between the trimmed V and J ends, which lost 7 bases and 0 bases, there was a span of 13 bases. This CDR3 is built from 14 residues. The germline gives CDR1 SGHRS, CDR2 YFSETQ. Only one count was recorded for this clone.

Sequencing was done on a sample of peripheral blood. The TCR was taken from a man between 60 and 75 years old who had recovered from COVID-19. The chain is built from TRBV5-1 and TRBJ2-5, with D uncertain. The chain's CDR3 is CASAKRTDQETQYF. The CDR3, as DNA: TGCGCCAGCGCCAAACGAACAGACCAAGAGACCCAGTACTTC.